The present T cell receptor (beta chain) was sequenced within a study of T cells after yellow fever vaccination (dated by TCRdb to about 2019). Study-wide context: The SMART-Seq v4 Ultra Low Input RNA kit was used to prepare libraries from fractions with low cell numbers. The cohort comprised two healthy male donors, one aged 18 to 29 and one aged 30 to 40 years. To follow T-cell clones before and after primary and booster YFV17D yellow fever vaccination, bulk TCR alpha and beta repertoires were sequenced over time. Bulk PBMC replicates and cell subsets were isolated from blood drawn at multiple timepoints before and after both primary and secondary immunization. What the research found in general, with its limitations: The study included only a couple of donors, which limits how far the findings can be generalized. The secondary T-cell response was weaker than the primary response but faster, peaking on day 5 instead of day 15. After the booster, most of the clones that had expanded following primary vaccination were detected again (just under 97% of CD4 and around nine tenths of CD8), which suggests that memory was broadly maintained. A small fraction of clonotypes showed up in both the CD4 and CD8 compartments, probably as a result of convergent recombination. Computational filtering was needed because FACS-sorted repertoires could contain abundant contaminating clonotypes from the bulk population.

The germline V gene supplies CDR1 SGHTA and CDR2 FQGNSA. The CDR3 goes from the cysteine to the phenylalanine over 15 residues. The sequence is cut down to CDR3 DNA, 45 bases in frame from base 1. The junction carries 10 bases between V and J, which are trimmed by 5 bases and 0 bases respectively. A few counts support this clonotype. What this receptor recognizes is not known. Nothing much larger sits one base from this clone, and base qualities are not available. What the treatment or condition label conveys for this sample: live attenuated yellow fever vaccine strain. At each blood-draw timepoint, two biological replicates of bulk PBMCs were collected. PBMCs were isolated from peripheral blood using a standard Ficoll-Paque protocol. RNA was extracted with TriZol from bulk PBMCs, CD4 and CD8 fractions, and dextramer-positive and dextramer-negative fractions. TCR cDNA was synthesized by 5'RACE template switching, through which a universal primer site and unique molecular identifiers were introduced. cDNA synthesis was primed from both the TCR alpha and TCR beta constant segments. Library amplification involved two PCR steps, and the second step added sample barcodes and sequencing adapters. Sequencing of libraries was performed on Illumina HiSeq 2500 (2x100 bp) or NovaSeq (2x150 bp). Regarding the original processing steps: MIGEC was used to demultiplex reads and collapse the reads into UMI consensus sequences, and MiXCR was used for V(D)J alignment. Clonotypes responding to the vaccine were identified with edgeR on replicate PBMC samples, with the criteria of FDR below 0.01 and a log2 fold change above 5 up to day 15. Each bulk clonotype received a CD4 or CD8 identity based on whether the sequenced CD4 or CD8 repertoire contained that clonotype at higher abundance. TCRdb's own reprocessing of the public reads used fastp at Q25 and MiXCR and kept productive beta chains. For every CDR3 protein sequence, its rows merge into one entry that carries the most common genes and DNA. In this record, the V and J calls reflect TCRdb's handling and not the investigators' own analysis. For this sample the table gives about 340,000 distinct CDR3 sequences, of which roughly 8.7% were detected only once. The ten largest clones take up 18% of the sample.

This receptor was taken from a man between 18 and 35 years old who received the YFV17D yellow fever vaccine. The rearrangement joined TRBV7-2 to TRBJ1-4; the best D guess is TRBD1, with 5 bases matching. Material: PBMCs, obtained on the day of the first yellow fever vaccination. The CDR3 reads CASSPQGPTNEKLFF. DNA sequence: TGTGCCAGCAGCCCCCAGGGTCCAACTAATGAAAAACTGTTTTTT.